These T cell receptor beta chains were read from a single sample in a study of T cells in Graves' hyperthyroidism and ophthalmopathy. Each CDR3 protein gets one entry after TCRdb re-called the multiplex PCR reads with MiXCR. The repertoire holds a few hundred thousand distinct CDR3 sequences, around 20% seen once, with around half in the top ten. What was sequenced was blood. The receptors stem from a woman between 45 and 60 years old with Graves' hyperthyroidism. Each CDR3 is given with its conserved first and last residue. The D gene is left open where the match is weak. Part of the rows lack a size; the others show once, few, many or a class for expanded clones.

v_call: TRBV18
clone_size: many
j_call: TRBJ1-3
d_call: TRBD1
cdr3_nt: TGTGCCAGCTCAGATGGGGACAGTCGCTCTGGAAACACCATATATTTT
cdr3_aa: CASSDGDSRSGNTIYF

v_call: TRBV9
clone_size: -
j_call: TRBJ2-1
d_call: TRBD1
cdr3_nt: TGTGCCAGCAGCGTAGCTACGGACAGGGGAGGCAATGAGCAGTTCTTC
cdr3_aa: CASSVATDRGGNEQFF

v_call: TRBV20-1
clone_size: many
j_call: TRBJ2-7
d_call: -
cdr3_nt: TGCAGTGCTCTCCTAGCGACCGCCTACGAGCAGTACTTC
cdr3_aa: CSALLATAYEQYF

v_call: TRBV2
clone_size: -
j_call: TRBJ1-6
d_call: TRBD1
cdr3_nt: TGTGCCAGCAGTGAAGAGGGGACAGGCCTCTCACCCCTCCACTTT
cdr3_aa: CASSEEGTGLSPLHF

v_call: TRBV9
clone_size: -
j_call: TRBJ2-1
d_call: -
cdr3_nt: TGTGCCAGCAGCGTAGACGGGCGGAGTGAGCAGTTCTTC
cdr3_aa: CASSVDGRSEQFF

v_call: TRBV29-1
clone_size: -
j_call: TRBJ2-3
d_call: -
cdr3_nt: TGCAGCGCCGTGCCTCAAACAGATACGCAGTATTTT
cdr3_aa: CSAVPQTDTQYF

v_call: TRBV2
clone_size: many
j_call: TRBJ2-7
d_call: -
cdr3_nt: TGTGCCAGCAGTGATACTAGGACCTACGAGCAGTACTTC
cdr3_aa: CASSDTRTYEQYF

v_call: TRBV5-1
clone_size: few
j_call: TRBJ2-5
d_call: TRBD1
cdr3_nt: TGCGCCAGCCGTCCCCAGGGACAGGGACAAGAGACCCAGTACTTC
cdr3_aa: CASRPQGQGQETQYF

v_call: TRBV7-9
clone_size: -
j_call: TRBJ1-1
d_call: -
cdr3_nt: TGTGCCAGCAGCGTAGGGCACCAGGGTGAAGCTTTCTTT
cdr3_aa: CASSVGHQGEAFF

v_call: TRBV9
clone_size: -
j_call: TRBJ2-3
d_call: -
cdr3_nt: TGTGCCAGCAGCGTAATGGGGGAAAGGGCAGATACGCAGTATTTT
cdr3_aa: CASSVMGERADTQYF

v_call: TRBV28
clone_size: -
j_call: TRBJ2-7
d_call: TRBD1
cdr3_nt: TGTGCCAGCAGCCCCGAGACAGGGGGGATATACGAGCAGTACTTC
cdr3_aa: CASSPETGGIYEQYF

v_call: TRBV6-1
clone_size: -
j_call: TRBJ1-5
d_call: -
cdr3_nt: TGTGCCAGCAGTGAAGGACACCTTAATCAGCCCCAGCATTTT
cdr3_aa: CASSEGHLNQPQHF

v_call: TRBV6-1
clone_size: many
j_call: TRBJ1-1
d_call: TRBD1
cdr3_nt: TGTGCCAGCAGAGCCGGGACAGGGAAGACTGAAGCTTTCTTT
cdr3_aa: CASRAGTGKTEAFF

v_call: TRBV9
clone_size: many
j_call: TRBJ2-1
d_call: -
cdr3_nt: TGTGCCAGCAACTCTGCAGGGACACTCTACAATGAGCAGTTCTTC
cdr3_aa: CASNSAGTLYNEQFF

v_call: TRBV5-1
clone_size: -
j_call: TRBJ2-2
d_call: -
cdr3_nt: TGCGCCAGCAGCTCCGGGGGCTCCACCGGGGAGCTGTTTTTT
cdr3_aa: CASSSGGSTGELFF

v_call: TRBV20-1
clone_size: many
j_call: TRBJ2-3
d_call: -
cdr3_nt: TGCAGTGCCCTCTCGTCGGGAGCCACAGATACGCAGTATTTT
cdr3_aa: CSALSSGATDTQYF

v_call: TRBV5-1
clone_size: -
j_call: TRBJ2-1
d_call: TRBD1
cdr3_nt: TGCGCCAGCAGCTGGCGAGGACAGGGCAATGAGCAGTTCTTC
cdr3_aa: CASSWRGQGNEQFF

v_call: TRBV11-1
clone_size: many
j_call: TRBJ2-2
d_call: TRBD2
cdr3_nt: TGTGCCAGCAGCATAGCGGGGGGGATCGGGGAGCTGTTTTTT
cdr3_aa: CASSIAGGIGELFF

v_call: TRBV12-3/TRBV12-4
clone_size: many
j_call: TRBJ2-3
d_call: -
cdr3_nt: TGTGCCAGCAGTTTAAGGGTTGTGGATACGCAGTATTTT
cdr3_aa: CASSLRVVDTQYF

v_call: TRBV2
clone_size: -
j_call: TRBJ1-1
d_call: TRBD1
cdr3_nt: TGTGCCAGCAGTGTGGGACAGGGGTTGGACACTGAAGCTTTCTTT
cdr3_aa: CASSVGQGLDTEAFF

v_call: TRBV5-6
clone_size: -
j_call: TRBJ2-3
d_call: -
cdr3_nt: TGTGCCAGCAGCCCAGCCGGGACCTTATATACGCAGTATTTT
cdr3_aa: CASSPAGTLYTQYF

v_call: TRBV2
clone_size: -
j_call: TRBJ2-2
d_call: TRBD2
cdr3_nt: TGTGCCAGCAGTCTTATAGCGGGAAACACCGGGGAGCTGTTTTTT
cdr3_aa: CASSLIAGNTGELFF

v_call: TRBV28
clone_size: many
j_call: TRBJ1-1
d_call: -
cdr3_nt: TGTGCCAGCAGTCCTCCGGGACTCACGAACACTGAAGCTTTCTTT
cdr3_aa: CASSPPGLTNTEAFF

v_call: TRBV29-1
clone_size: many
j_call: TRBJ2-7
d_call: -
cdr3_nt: TGCAGCGTTGGTAGGGGGGCCTACGAGCAGTACTTC
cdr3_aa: CSVGRGAYEQYF

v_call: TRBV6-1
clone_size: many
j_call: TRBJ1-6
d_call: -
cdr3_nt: TGTGCCAGCACCCCTCTGGAGGGTTCACCCCTCCACTTT
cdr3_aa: CASTPLEGSPLHF

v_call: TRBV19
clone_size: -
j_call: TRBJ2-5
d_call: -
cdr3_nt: TGTGCCACCCAAGGATCGGACTGGGATTACCAAGAGACCCAGTACTTC
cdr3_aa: CATQGSDWDYQETQYF

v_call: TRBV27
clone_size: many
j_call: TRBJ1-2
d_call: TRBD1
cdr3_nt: TGTGCCAGCAGTTTACGGACAGGGGCCCCCTATGGCTACACCTTC
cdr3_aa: CASSLRTGAPYGYTF

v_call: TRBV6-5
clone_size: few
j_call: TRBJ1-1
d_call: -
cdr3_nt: TGTGCCAGCAGTTACCTACAGGTGGGGGGCGCAACTGAAGCTTTCTTT
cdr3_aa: CASSYLQVGGATEAFF

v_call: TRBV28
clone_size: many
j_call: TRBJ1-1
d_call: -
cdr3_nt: TGTGCCAGCAGTTTCATAGGGCCGACCACTGAAGCTTTCTTT
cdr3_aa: CASSFIGPTTEAFF

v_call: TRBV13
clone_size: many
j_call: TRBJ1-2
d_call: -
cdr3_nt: TGTGCCAGCAGCCTAAGAGCCCGGGACACCTATGGCTACACCTTC
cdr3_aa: CASSLRARDTYGYTF

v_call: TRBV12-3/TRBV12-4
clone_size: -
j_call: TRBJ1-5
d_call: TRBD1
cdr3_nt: TGTGCCAGCAGTTCCCATAGGGGACAGAGGCCCCAGCATTTT
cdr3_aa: CASSSHRGQRPQHF

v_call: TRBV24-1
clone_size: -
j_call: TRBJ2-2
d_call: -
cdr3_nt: TGTGCCACCAGTGACTCTAGACTCGCCAACACCGGGGAGCTGTTTTTT
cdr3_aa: CATSDSRLANTGELFF

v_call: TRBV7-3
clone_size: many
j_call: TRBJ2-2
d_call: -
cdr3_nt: TGTGCCAGCAGAAAAGTGGGGGTGAACACCGGGGAGCTGTTTTTT
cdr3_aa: CASRKVGVNTGELFF

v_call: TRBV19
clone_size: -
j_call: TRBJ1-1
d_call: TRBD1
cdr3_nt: TGTGCCAGTAGTCTTGGTACAGGGGAGAGCACTGAAGCTTTCTTT
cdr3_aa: CASSLGTGESTEAFF

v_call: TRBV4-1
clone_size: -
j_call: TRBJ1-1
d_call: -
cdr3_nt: TGCGCCAGCAGCCACACTAGAACCACTGAAGCTTTCTTT
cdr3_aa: CASSHTRTTEAFF

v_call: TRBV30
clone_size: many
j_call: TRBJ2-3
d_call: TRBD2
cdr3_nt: TGTGCCTGGGGCGGGACTAACACAGATACGCAGTATTTT
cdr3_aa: CAWGGTNTDTQYF

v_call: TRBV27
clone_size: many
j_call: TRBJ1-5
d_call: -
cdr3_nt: TGTGCCAGCAGTCCACAATACCGACTCGTTAGCAATCAGCCCCAGCATTTT
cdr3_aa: CASSPQYRLVSNQPQHF

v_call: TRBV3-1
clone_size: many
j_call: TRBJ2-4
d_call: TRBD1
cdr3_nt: TGTGCCAGCAGCCAAGATAAGGACAGGGTTAAAAACATTCAGTACTTC
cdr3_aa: CASSQDKDRVKNIQYF

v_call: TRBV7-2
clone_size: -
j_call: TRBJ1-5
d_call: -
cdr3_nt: TGTGCCAGCAGCTTAGTGGGGATGAATAGCAATCAGCCCCAGCATTTT
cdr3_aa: CASSLVGMNSNQPQHF